Listed below are T cell receptor beta chains from one sample, sequenced in a study of blood T cell repertoires in COVID-19. Sequenced by immunoSEQ multiplex PCR; TCRdb stores in-frame clones only, minus some. The table records 350,000 or so clones, approximately 88% of them present only once. Sequences were obtained from peripheral blood. All receptors come from a woman younger than 45 with COVID-19, enrolled during active disease. The CDR3 runs from the conserved cysteine through the conserved F or W. Fields, in order: V gene, J gene, CDR3 protein.

V: TRBV29-1; J: TRBJ1-1; CDR3: CSVDTGVSWNTEAFF
V: TRBV18; J: TRBJ1-1; CDR3: CASSPPPGDTEAFF
V: TRBV9; J: TRBJ1-4; CDR3: CASSVGGRGEKLFF
V: TRBV6-5; J: TRBJ1-1; CDR3: CASINRGSTEAFF
V: TRBV7-9; J: TRBJ2-1; CDR3: CASSFYGGFLDEQFF
V: TRBV18; J: TRBJ1-4; CDR3: CASSPLGATNEKLFF
V: TRBV28; J: TRBJ1-4; CDR3: CASTPGVWRGNEKLFF
V: TRBV21-1; J: TRBJ2-2; CDR3: CASSTIIAGSNTGELFF
V: TRBV7-2; J: TRBJ1-6; CDR3: CASSPREGGNSPLHF
V: TRBV6-1; J: TRBJ2-1; CDR3: CASSDDGGGDNNEQFF
V: TRBV28; J: TRBJ1-2; CDR3: CASSLPGGVFGYTF
V: TRBV2; J: TRBJ1-1; CDR3: CASSADRTPIEAFF
V: TRBV7-9; J: TRBJ1-1; CDR3: CASSRQTEAFF
V: TRBV18; J: TRBJ2-3; CDR3: CASSVERGRTDTQYF
V: TRBV29-1; J: TRBJ2-2; CDR3: CSVLGVGELFF
V: TRBV5-4; J: TRBJ1-3; CDR3: CASSVDSHSGNTIYF
V: TRBV3-1/TRBV3-2; J: TRBJ1-2; CDR3: CASSQAGRWDGYTF
V: TRBV28; J: TRBJ2-5; CDR3: CASSLTSGGQETQYF
V: TRBV28; J: TRBJ1-3; CDR3: CASTTLGHTIYF
V: TRBV10-2; J: TRBJ1-5; CDR3: CASSLTGNQPQHF
V: TRBV5-5; J: TRBJ2-5; CDR3: CASSLALGLAETQYF
V: TRBV6-5; J: TRBJ1-5; CDR3: CASSRDRRADQPQHF
V: TRBV5-6; J: TRBJ1-6; CDR3: CASSLGLDNSPLHF
V: TRBV6-6; J: TRBJ2-2; CDR3: CASSLGLGELFF
V: TRBV28; J: TRBJ2-5; CDR3: CASSPLGLAGAGKETQYF
V: TRBV7-9; J: TRBJ1-2; CDR3: CASSLGQGDGYTF